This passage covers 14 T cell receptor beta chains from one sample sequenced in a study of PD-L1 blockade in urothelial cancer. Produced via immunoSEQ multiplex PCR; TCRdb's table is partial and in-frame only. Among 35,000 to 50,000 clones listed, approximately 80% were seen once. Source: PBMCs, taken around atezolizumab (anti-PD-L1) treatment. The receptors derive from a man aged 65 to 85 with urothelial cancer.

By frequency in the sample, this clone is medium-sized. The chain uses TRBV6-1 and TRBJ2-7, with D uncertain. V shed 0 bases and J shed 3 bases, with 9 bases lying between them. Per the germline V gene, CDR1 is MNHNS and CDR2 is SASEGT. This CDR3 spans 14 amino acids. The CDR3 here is CASSEALVFYEQYF. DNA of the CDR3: TGTGCCAGCAGTGAAGCCTTAGTATTCTACGAGCAGTACTTC.

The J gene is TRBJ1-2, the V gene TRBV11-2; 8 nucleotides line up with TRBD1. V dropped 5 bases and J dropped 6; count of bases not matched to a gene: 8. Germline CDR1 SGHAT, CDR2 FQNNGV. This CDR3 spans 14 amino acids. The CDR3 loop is CASSLTQGAHGYTF. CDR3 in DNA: TGTGCCAGCAGCCTTACTCAGGGGGCGCATGGCTACACCTTC.

Here the CDR3 reads CASRYIQGVAEAFF. The CDR3 bases are TGTGCCAGCAGGTATATACAGGGGGTCGCTGAAGCTTTCTTT. The rearrangement links TRBV6-5 to TRBJ1-1, with 8 nucleotides matching TRBD1. The CDR3 is 14 amino acids. Trimming took 6 bases from V and 6 from J; bases not matched to a gene: 9. Per germline, CDR1 MNHEY and CDR2 SVGAGI.

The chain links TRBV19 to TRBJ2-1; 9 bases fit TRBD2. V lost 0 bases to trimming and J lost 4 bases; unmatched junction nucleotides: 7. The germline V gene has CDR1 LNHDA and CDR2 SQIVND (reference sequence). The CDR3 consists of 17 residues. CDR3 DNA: TGTGCCAGTAGTATAGATCCCAGCGGGAGGTTGTACAATGAGCAGTTCTTC. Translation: CASSIDPSGRLYNEQFF.

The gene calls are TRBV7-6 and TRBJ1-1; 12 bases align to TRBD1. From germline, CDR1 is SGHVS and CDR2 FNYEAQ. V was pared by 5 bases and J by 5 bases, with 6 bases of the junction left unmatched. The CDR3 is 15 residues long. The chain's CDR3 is CASSRDRGPETEAFF. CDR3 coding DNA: TGTGCCAGCAGCCGGGACAGGGGGCCTGAAACTGAAGCTTTCTTT.

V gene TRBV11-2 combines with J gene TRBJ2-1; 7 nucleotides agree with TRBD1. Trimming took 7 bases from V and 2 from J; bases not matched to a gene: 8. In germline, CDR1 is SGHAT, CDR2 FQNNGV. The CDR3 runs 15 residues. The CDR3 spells CASTKSGTAYNEQFF. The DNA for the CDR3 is TGTGCCAGCACCAAATCCGGGACAGCCTACAATGAGCAGTTCTTC.

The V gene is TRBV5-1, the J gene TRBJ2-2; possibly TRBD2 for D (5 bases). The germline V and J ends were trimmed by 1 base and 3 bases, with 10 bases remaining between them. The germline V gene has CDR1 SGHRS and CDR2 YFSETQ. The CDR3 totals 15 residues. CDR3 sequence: CASSLTTADTGELFF. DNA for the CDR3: TGCGCCAGCAGCTTGACCACAGCGGACACCGGGGAGCTGTTTTTT. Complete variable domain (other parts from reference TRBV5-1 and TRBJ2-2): KAGVTQTPRYLIKTRGQQVTLSCSPISGHRSVSWYQQTPGQGLQFLFEYFSETQRNKGNFPGRFSGRQFSNSRSEMNVSTLELGDSALYLCASSLTTADTGELFFGEGSRLTVL.

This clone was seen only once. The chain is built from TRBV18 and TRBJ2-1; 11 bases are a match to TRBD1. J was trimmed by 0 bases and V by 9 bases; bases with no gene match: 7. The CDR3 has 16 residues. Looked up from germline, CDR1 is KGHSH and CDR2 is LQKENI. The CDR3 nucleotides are TGTGCCAGTTACCCGGGACAGGGGGGCTCCTACAATGAGCAGTTCTTC. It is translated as CASYPGQGGSYNEQFF.

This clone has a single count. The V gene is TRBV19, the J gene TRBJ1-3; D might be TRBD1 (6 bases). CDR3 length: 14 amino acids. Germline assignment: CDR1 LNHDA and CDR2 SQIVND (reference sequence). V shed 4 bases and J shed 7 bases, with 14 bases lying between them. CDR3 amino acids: CASSNRQAENTIYF. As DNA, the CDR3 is TGTGCCAGTAGTAACCGACAGGCCGAGAACACCATATATTTT.

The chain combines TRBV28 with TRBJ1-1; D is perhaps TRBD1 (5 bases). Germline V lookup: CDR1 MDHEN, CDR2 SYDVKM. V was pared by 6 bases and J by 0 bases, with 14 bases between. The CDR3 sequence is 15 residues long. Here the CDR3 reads CASRGGGSLNTEAFF. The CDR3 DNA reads TGTGCCAGCAGGGGCGGGGGGAGTTTGAACACTGAAGCTTTCTTT.

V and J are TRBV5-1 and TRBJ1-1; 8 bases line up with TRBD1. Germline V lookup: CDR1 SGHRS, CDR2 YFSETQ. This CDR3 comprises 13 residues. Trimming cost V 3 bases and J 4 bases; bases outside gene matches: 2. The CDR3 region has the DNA TGCGCCAGCAGCTCGACAGGGGTCACTGAAGCTTTCTTT. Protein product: CASSSTGVTEAFF.

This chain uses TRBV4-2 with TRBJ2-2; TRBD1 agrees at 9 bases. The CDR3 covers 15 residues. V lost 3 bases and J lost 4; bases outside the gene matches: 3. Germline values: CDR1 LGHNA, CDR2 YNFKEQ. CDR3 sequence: CASSQEGQGTGELFF. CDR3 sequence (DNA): TGTGCCAGCAGCCAGGAGGGACAGGGCACCGGGGAGCTGTTTTTT.

Here the CDR3 DNA reads TGTGCCAGCAGCTTGGACACGATCAACTCTGGAAACACCATATATTTT. This gives the protein CASSLDTINSGNTIYF. The chain couples TRBV7-2 to TRBJ1-3, with a tentative D call TRBD1 (5 bases). Between the trimmed V and J ends, which lost 3 bases and 0 bases, there was a span of 12 bases. Germline values: CDR1 SGHTA, CDR2 FQGNSA. There are 16 residues in the CDR3.

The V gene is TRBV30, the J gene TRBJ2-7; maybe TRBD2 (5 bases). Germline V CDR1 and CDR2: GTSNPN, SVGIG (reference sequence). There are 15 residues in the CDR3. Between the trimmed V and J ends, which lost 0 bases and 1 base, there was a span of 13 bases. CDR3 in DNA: TGTGCCTGGAGTGTACCGGGAAGACTATCCTACGAGCAGTACTTC. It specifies CAWSVPGRLSYEQYF.